This T cell receptor beta chain was recovered during a study of tumor and adjacent non-tumor tissue in lung cancer. As for the study in general: Samples averaged roughly 4.2 million productive TCRbeta reads each. Study results and caveats: Higher tumor TCR diversity was associated with shorter survival. Tumor repertoires had a smaller top 100 clone share than normal lung.

This clonotype was observed a single time. Its cognate antigen is unknown. Three rounds of nested PCR, following a modified ARM-PCR protocol, produced the TCRbeta library. TCRdb called the multiplex PCR reads again in MiXCR, with one record for every CDR3 protein. There are approximately 100,000 distinct CDR3 sequences in the sample; about 62% occur only once, and less than 20% lies in the top ten. The CDR3 length is 15 residues. Germline values: CDR1 MNHEY, CDR2 SVGAGI. V lost 5 bases, J lost 8 bases, and 16 bases lay in between. RNA was extracted from bulk tissue without any cell sorting. The normal lung tissue was taken more than 3 cm from the tumor edge.

This rearrangement joins TRBV6-5 to TRBJ1-6; TRBD1 is a possible D gene (5 bases). This sequence was found in a young man with non-small cell lung cancer. Sequenced input: distant non-tumor lung tissue. The CDR3 is CASSMGGRAHSPLHF. The CDR3 nucleotides are TGTGCCAGCAGTATGGGCGGCAGGGCGCATTCACCCCTCCACTTT.